The rows below give T cell receptor beta chains drawn from one sample of a study of blood T cell repertoires in COVID-19. Produced via immunoSEQ multiplex PCR; TCRdb's table is partial and in-frame only. The sample has over 200,000 clones; approximately 88% are singletons. Sequencing was carried out using PBMCs or T cells enriched from blood (not recorded which). The receptor source for this set is a woman younger than 45 who had been exposed to COVID-19. Each CDR3 is given with its conserved first and last residue. A D gene is named only where the DNA matches it firmly. Clone size appears in some rows only: once, few, many, or a class for an expanded clone.

V: TRBV5-4; size: NA; J: TRBJ2-6; D: NA; CDR3: CASSSGTSGGANVLTF; DNA: TGTGCCAGCAGCTCCGGGACTTCGGGTGGGGCCAACGTCCTGACTTTC
V: TRBV11-2; size: NA; J: TRBJ2-7; D: TRBD2; CDR3: CASSFGTSGSSYEQYF; DNA: TGTGCCAGCAGCTTTGGGACTAGCGGGAGCTCCTACGAGCAGTACTTC
V: TRBV11-3; size: NA; J: TRBJ2-1; D: TRBD2; CDR3: CASSLGIGASGRKQFF; DNA: TGTGCCAGCAGCTTAGGGATTGGGGCTAGCGGGAGGAAGCAGTTCTTC
V: TRBV18; size: NA; J: TRBJ1-1; D: NA; CDR3: CASSPLTTTEVWNTEAFF; DNA: TGTGCCAGCTCACCACTGACTACGACCGAGGTCTGGAACACTGAAGCTTTCTTT
V: TRBV2; size: NA; J: TRBJ2-1; D: TRBD1; CDR3: CAFFGRGQTPNNEQFF; DNA: TGTGCCTTTTTTGGCAGGGGACAGACCCCGAACAATGAGCAGTTCTTC
V: TRBV4-1; size: NA; J: TRBJ1-1; D: NA; CDR3: CASRAWGAEAFF; DNA: TGCGCCAGCAGGGCTTGGGGGGCTGAAGCTTTCTTT
V: TRBV5-1; size: few; J: TRBJ2-7; D: NA; CDR3: CASSLAQPPGEQYF; DNA: TGCGCCAGCAGCTTGGCCCAGCCTCCGGGGGAGCAGTACTTC
V: TRBV19; size: NA; J: TRBJ1-1; D: NA; CDR3: CASSIVIGGGVRTEAFF; DNA: TGTGCCAGTAGTATAGTTATAGGGGGAGGGGTACGGACTGAAGCTTTCTTT
V: TRBV10-3; size: NA; J: TRBJ1-2; D: TRBD1; CDR3: CASSDRAVNYGYTF; DNA: TGTGCCTCGTCGGACAGGGCTGTTAACTATGGCTACACCTTC
V: TRBV6-5; size: NA; J: TRBJ1-2; D: TRBD1; CDR3: CASTGGTGAPYGYTF; DNA: TGTGCCAGCACAGGGGGAACAGGGGCTCCTTATGGCTACACCTTC
V: TRBV10-3; size: NA; J: TRBJ1-1; D: NA; CDR3: CAISESGGTEAFF; DNA: TGTGCCATCAGTGAGTCCGGGGGCACTGAAGCTTTCTTT
V: TRBV29-1; size: NA; J: TRBJ1-2; D: NA; CDR3: CSVEIWQGTDGYTF; DNA: TGCAGCGTTGAGATCTGGCAGGGAACGGATGGCTACACCTTC
V: TRBV28; size: NA; J: TRBJ1-5; D: TRBD1; CDR3: CASSDRGLFQPQHF; DNA: TGTGCCAGCAGTGACAGGGGGCTATTTCAGCCCCAGCATTTT
V: TRBV11-2; size: NA; J: TRBJ1-3; D: NA; CDR3: CASSSGLGNTIYF; DNA: TGTGCCAGCAGCTCAGGACTTGGAAACACCATATATTTT
V: TRBV7-9; size: NA; J: TRBJ2-5; D: TRBD2; CDR3: CASSLSREGTQYF; DNA: TGTGCCAGCAGCTTGAGCAGGGAGGGGACCCAGTACTTC
V: TRBV28; size: NA; J: TRBJ1-2; D: TRBD1; CDR3: CASTGDREVVLYGYTF; DNA: TGTGCCAGCACGGGGGACAGGGAGGTTGTTCTCTATGGCTACACCTTC
V: TRBV7-3; size: NA; J: TRBJ1-5; D: NA; CDR3: CASSSGQRYSNQPQHF; DNA: TGTGCCAGCAGCTCTGGACAGAGATATAGCAATCAGCCCCAGCATTTT
V: TRBV19; size: NA; J: TRBJ2-1; D: NA; CDR3: CASSGGLSSYNEQFF; DNA: TGTGCCAGTAGTGGCGGACTGAGCTCCTACAATGAGCAGTTCTTC
V: TRBV28; size: NA; J: TRBJ1-2; D: TRBD1; CDR3: CASRGYRGGSNYGYTF; DNA: TGTGCCAGCAGGGGATACAGGGGTGGCTCAAACTATGGCTACACCTTC
V: TRBV28; size: NA; J: TRBJ2-7; D: TRBD1; CDR3: CASSSSPGTGHEQYF; DNA: TGTGCCAGCAGTTCCTCGCCCGGGACAGGGCACGAGCAGTACTTC
V: TRBV4-1; size: NA; J: TRBJ2-1; D: TRBD2; CDR3: CASSQAPLAGGPLNEQFF; DNA: TGCGCCAGCAGCCAAGCACCCTTAGCGGGAGGGCCCCTCAATGAGCAGTTCTTC
V: TRBV9; size: NA; J: TRBJ2-7; D: TRBD2; CDR3: CASSVGLAGGDSYEQYF; DNA: TGTGCCAGCAGCGTAGGGCTAGCGGGAGGGGACTCCTACGAGCAGTACTTC
V: TRBV19; size: NA; J: TRBJ2-2; D: NA; CDR3: CASSIEGVPGELFF; DNA: TGTGCCAGTAGTATAGAAGGGGTTCCCGGGGAGCTGTTTTTT
V: TRBV10-2; size: once; J: TRBJ1-2; D: NA; CDR3: CASSALGGQTGYGYTF; DNA: TGCGCCAGCAGTGCCCTCGGTGGACAGACGGGATATGGCTACACCTTC
V: TRBV19; size: once; J: TRBJ2-2; D: NA; CDR3: CASSFPTSPTGELFF; DNA: TGTGCCAGTAGTTTCCCGACAAGTCCCACCGGGGAGCTGTTTTTT
V: TRBV7-7; size: NA; J: TRBJ2-1; D: TRBD2; CDR3: CASSPWTSGSNEQFF; DNA: TGTGCCAGCAGCCCCTGGACTAGCGGGAGTAATGAGCAGTTCTTC
V: TRBV6-2/TRBV6-3; size: NA; J: TRBJ2-1; D: TRBD1; CDR3: CASSYWGRTGFNEQFF; DNA: TGTGCCAGCAGTTACTGGGGCAGGACAGGGTTCAATGAGCAGTTCTTC